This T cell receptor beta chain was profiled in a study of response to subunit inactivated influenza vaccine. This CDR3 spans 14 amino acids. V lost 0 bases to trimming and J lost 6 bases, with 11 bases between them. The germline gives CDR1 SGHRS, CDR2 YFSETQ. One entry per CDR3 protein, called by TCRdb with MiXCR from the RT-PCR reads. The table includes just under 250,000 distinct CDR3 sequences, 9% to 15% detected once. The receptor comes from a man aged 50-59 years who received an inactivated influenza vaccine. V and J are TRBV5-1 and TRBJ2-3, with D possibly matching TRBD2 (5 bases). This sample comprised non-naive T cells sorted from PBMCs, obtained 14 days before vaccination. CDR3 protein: CASSLGSGLDTQYF. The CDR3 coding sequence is TGCGCCAGCAGCTTGGGCAGCGGATTGGATACGCAGTATTTT.